This TCR beta chain was retrieved from a study of shared clonotypes between healthy human individuals. This clone is a singleton in its sample. Assay: immunoSEQ multiplex PCR; the TCRdb copy retains only in-frame clones and omits some. The sample yields about 2.3 million clones, about 90% seen once. V lost 5 bases, J lost 7 bases, and 15 bases lay in between. Germline CDR1 and CDR2: MNHNS and SASEGT. The CDR3 is made up of 13 amino acids. Sequenced: naive CD4+ T cells from PBMCs. Subset meaning: CD45RA+ positively selected. The origin of this receptor is a young man in good health. Some clones in this sample may be carry-over from other donors' samples. The chain uses TRBV6-1 and TRBJ2-7; tentatively, D is TRBD2 (7 bases). The CDR3 loop reads CASSSGGAREQYF. The CDR3 DNA reads TGTGCCAGCAGTTCTGGGGGGGCGCGGGAGCAGTACTTC.